This is a list of T cell receptor beta chains from one sample in a study of blood T cell repertoires in COVID-19. Repertoires were generated with immunoSEQ multiplex PCR, while TCRdb's copy carries only in-frame clones and drops some. The repertoire holds under 75,000 clones, with more than 60% as singletons. The sample comprised peripheral blood. The receptors stem from a woman between 65 and 79 years old with acute or convalescent COVID-19. Both conserved end residues are part of each CDR3. A D gene is named only where the DNA matches it firmly. Rows may omit the clone size; those that give it use once, few, many or a size class.

CASSLMGRRGYTF,TGTGCCAGCAGCCTAATGGGGCGCCGGGGCTACACCTTC,TRBJ1-2,.,TRBV3-1/TRBV3-2,.
CASSLLGLATQETQYF,TGCGCCAGCAGCTTGCTGGGACTAGCGACCCAAGAGACCCAGTACTTC,TRBJ2-5,TRBD2,TRBV5-1,.
CASSDSYNEQFF,TGTGCCAGCAGTGACAGCTACAATGAGCAGTTCTTC,TRBJ2-1,.,TRBV2,few
CASSLRAQDEQYF,TGCGCCAGCAGCCTGAGGGCGCAGGACGAGCAGTACTTC,TRBJ2-7,.,TRBV10-1,.
CASSTPPSGASTNEKLFF,TGTGCCAGTAGTACCCCCCCCTCAGGGGCTTCAACTAATGAAAAACTGTTTTTT,TRBJ1-4,.,TRBV19,once
CASSNTGGPYEQYF,TGTGCCAGCAGCAACACAGGGGGGCCCTACGAGCAGTACTTC,TRBJ2-7,TRBD1,TRBV7-2,.
CASSSGTGLGETQYF,TGTGCCAGCAGTTCCGGGACAGGGCTCGGGGAGACCCAGTACTTC,TRBJ2-5,TRBD1,TRBV6-4,once
CASSYRGLLAQETQYF,TGTGCCAGCAGTTACCGAGGACTCCTCGCCCAAGAGACCCAGTACTTC,TRBJ2-5,.,TRBV6-5,.
CASSWGQGANGANVLTF,TGTGCCAGCAGCTGGGGACAGGGGGCCAATGGGGCCAACGTCCTGACTTTC,TRBJ2-6,TRBD1,TRBV7-2,.
CATSDFTRAVSTDTQYF,TGTGCCACCAGTGATTTTACCAGGGCGGTGAGCACAGATACGCAGTATTTT,TRBJ2-3,.,TRBV24-1,.
CASSTHSGGSSYEQYF,TGTGCCAGCAGCACCCATAGCGGGGGGTCTTCCTACGAGCAGTACTTC,TRBJ2-7,TRBD2,TRBV7-2,.
CASSPSYSRTALWDTIYF,TGTGCCAGCAGCCCATCATATTCACGGACAGCCCTTTGGGACACCATATATTTT,TRBJ1-3,.,TRBV7-6,.
CASSLYPGDYGYTF,TGTGCCAGCAGTCTGTATCCGGGGGACTATGGCTACACCTTC,TRBJ1-2,.,TRBV6-6,.
CSVTSGGPLNEQFF,TGCAGCGTTACTAGCGGGGGCCCGCTCAATGAGCAGTTCTTC,TRBJ2-1,TRBD2,TRBV29-1,few
CASSIRWTGTGETQYF,TGTGCCAGTAGTATACGGTGGACAGGGACTGGGGAGACCCAGTACTTC,TRBJ2-5,TRBD1,TRBV19,.
CASSHLLGGGYGYTF,TGTGCCAGCAGTCACCTGCTGGGAGGGGGCTATGGCTACACCTTC,TRBJ1-2,.,TRBV28,.
CASSAWTGGFYGYTF,TGTGCCAGTAGTGCTTGGACAGGGGGCTTTTATGGCTACACCTTC,TRBJ1-2,TRBD1,TRBV19,.
CASSEYDRVGEAFF,TGTGCCAGCAGTGAATACGACAGGGTGGGTGAAGCTTTCTTT,TRBJ1-1,TRBD1,TRBV25-1,medium-sized
CASRTDRSATNEKLFF,TGTGCCAGCAGGACGGACAGGAGTGCAACTAATGAAAAACTGTTTTTT,TRBJ1-4,TRBD1,TRBV28,.
CASSLRTGEYF,TGTGCCAGCAGCCTTCGGACAGGTGAGTACTTC,TRBJ2-7,TRBD1,TRBV11-3,few
CASSDTGAGELFF,TGTGCCAGCAGCGATACAGGGGCCGGGGAGCTGTTTTTT,TRBJ2-2,TRBD1,TRBV5-4,.
CASSLDLSGGYTF,TGTGCCAGCAGCTTAGATTTGTCGGGTGGCTACACCTTC,TRBJ1-2,.,TRBV11-2,.
CASSLDGTPHEKLFF,TGTGCCAGCAGCTTAGACGGGACACCCCATGAAAAACTGTTTTTT,TRBJ1-4,.,TRBV11-2,.
CASSQLGLMADTQYF,TGTGCCAGCAGCCAACTTGGACTAATGGCAGATACGCAGTATTTT,TRBJ2-3,.,TRBV6-5,.
CASSGRTSGGAGGQSGLADTQYF,TGTGCCAGCAGTGGGAGGACTAGCGGGGGGGCCGGAGGCCAGTCTGGGCTGGCAGATACGCAGTATTTT,TRBJ2-3,TRBD2,TRBV2,.
CASSTGDRGHYGYTF,TGTGCCAGCAGTACAGGGGACAGGGGTCACTATGGCTACACCTTC,TRBJ1-2,TRBD1,TRBV6-5,.
CASSPPDRATGELFF,TGTGCCAGCTCACCACCGGACAGGGCTACCGGGGAGCTGTTTTTT,TRBJ2-2,TRBD1,TRBV18,.
CASSQSYKGVLGGYTF,TGCGCCAGCAGTCAATCTTATAAGGGGGTTCTCGGTGGCTACACCTTC,TRBJ1-2,.,TRBV23-1,once
CASSQDPGGATDTQYF,TGTGCCAGCAGCCAAGATCCGGGGGGGGCCACAGATACGCAGTATTTT,TRBJ2-3,TRBD2,TRBV4-2,.
CASSPGTLNTGELFF,TGTGCCAGCTCACCTGGGACACTGAACACCGGGGAGCTGTTTTTT,TRBJ2-2,.,TRBV18,.
CASSARTPYSNQPQHF,TGTGCCAGCAGTGCACGAACTCCTTATAGCAATCAGCCCCAGCATTTT,TRBJ1-5,.,TRBV2,.
CASSSSFRYQETQYF,TGTGCCAGCAGTTCGAGTTTCCGGTACCAAGAGACCCAGTACTTC,TRBJ2-5,.,TRBV11-2,.
CASKPLIAGELFF,TGTGCCAGCAAGCCTTTAATCGCCGGGGAGCTGTTTTTT,TRBJ2-2,.,TRBV6-5,.
CASSPRTDRDGYTF,TGTGCCAGCAGCCCCCGCACGGACAGGGACGGCTACACCTTC,TRBJ1-2,TRBD1,TRBV7-6,.
CASSPSGGALSQYF,TGTGCCAGCAGCCCAAGCGGGGGGGCCCTTTCGCAGTATTTT,TRBJ2-3,TRBD2,TRBV9,.
CASSLGVGGTDTQYF,TGCGCCAGCAGCTTGGGGGTTGGAGGCACAGATACGCAGTATTTT,TRBJ2-3,.,TRBV5-1,.
CATSDSPGRSNYGYTF,TGTGCCACCAGTGACAGTCCAGGGCGATCTAACTATGGCTACACCTTC,TRBJ1-2,.,TRBV24-1,.
CASSLRQGITEAFF,TGTGCCAGCAGTCTCCGACAGGGAATCACTGAAGCTTTCTTT,TRBJ1-1,TRBD1,TRBV27,.
CASSQRLAGGPNEQFF,TGTGCCAGCAGCCAGAGACTAGCGGGGGGCCCCAATGAGCAGTTCTTC,TRBJ2-1,TRBD2,TRBV3-1/TRBV3-2,once
CASSVGQAGGYGYTF,TGTGCCAGCAGCGTGGGACAGGCAGGTGGCTATGGCTACACCTTC,TRBJ1-2,TRBD1,TRBV9,.
CASSPSRVRELNEQFF,TGTGCCAGCAGCCCCTCCCGAGTCCGGGAGCTAAATGAGCAGTTCTTC,TRBJ2-1,.,TRBV13,.
CASSFGTSGEAEQFF,TGTGCCAGCAGCTTCGGGACTAGCGGGGAGGCTGAGCAGTTCTTC,TRBJ2-1,TRBD2,TRBV11-2,few
CASSLFAGTGNF,TGTGCCAGCAGCTTATTCGCCGGGACAGGAAATTTT,TRBJ1-1,TRBD1,TRBV11-2,.
CSVGRQVDNYGYTF,TGCAGCGTTGGCAGACAGGTTGACAACTATGGCTACACCTTC,TRBJ1-2,.,TRBV29-1,.
CASSYGTGDTYEQYF,TGTGCCAGCAGCTACGGGACAGGGGACACCTACGAGCAGTACTTC,TRBJ2-7,TRBD1,TRBV7-7,medium-sized
CASSLAGGRETQYF,TGTGCCAGCAGTCTAGCGGGGGGGAGGGAGACCCAGTACTTC,TRBJ2-5,TRBD2,TRBV6-6,once
CASSSRDRGRDTEAFF,TGTGCCAGCAGCTCCCGGGACAGGGGCCGCGACACTGAAGCTTTCTTT,TRBJ1-1,TRBD1,TRBV7-9,.
CASSKGHSGAGAETQYF,TGTGCCAGCAGCAAAGGGCACTCGGGTGCGGGGGCAGAGACCCAGTACTTC,TRBJ2-5,.,TRBV21-1,.
CASRYGLSAFF,TGTGCCAGCAGGTATGGACTGTCAGCTTTCTTT,TRBJ1-1,.,TRBV27,.
CASSLPPKETQYF,TGTGCCAGCAGTTTACCCCCAAAAGAGACCCAGTACTTC,TRBJ2-5,.,TRBV12-3/TRBV12-4,.